This T cell receptor (beta chain) emerged from a study of blood T cell repertoires in COVID-19. V dropped 4 bases and J dropped 4 bases, with 10 bases sitting between them. The CDR3 has 13 amino acids. Germline CDR1 SNHLY, CDR2 FYNNEI. Authors' methods: Estimation of nucleated cell counts was performed using reference gene primer amplification. Measured with immunoSEQ multiplex PCR; TCRdb has only the in-frame clones, and not every one. That table is the source of V, J and clone size, and D and trimming were worked out from the DNA. The data hold more than 60,000 clones, with 90% observed a single time.

The sequencing input was peripheral blood. This chain connects TRBV2 to TRBJ2-5; a weak D match, TRBD1 (7 bases). The origin of this receptor is a woman aged 80 or over with active or convalescent COVID-19. The CDR3 loop is CASSVQGGETQYF. CDR3 DNA sequence: TGTGCCAGCAGTGTTCAGGGGGGAGAGACCCAGTACTTC.